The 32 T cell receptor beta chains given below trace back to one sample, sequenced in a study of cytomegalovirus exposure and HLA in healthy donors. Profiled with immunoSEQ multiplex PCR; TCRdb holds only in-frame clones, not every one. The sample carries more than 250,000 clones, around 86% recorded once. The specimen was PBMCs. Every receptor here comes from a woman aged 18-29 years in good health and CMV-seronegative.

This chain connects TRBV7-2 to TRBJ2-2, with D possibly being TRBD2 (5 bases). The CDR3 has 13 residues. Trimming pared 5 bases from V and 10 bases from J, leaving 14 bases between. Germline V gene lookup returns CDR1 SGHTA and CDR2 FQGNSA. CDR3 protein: CASSPVRGEELFF. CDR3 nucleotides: TGTGCCAGCAGCCCCGTCCGGGGTGAGGAGCTGTTTTTT.

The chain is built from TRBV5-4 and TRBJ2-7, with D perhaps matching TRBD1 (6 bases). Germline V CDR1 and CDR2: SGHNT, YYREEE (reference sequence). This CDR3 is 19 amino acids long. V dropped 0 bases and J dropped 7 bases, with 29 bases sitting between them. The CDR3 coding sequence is TGTGCCAGCAGCTTGGATTCCCTGGGTGGGACAAGGGCGAATACGGAGCAGTACTTC. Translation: CASSLDSLGGTRANTEQYF. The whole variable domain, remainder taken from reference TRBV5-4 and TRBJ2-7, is ETGVTQSPTHLIKTRGQQVTLRCSSQSGHNTVSWYQQALGQGPQFIFQYYREEENGRGNFPPRFSGLQFPNYSSELNVNALELDDSALYLCASSLDSLGGTRANTEQYFGPGTRLTVT.

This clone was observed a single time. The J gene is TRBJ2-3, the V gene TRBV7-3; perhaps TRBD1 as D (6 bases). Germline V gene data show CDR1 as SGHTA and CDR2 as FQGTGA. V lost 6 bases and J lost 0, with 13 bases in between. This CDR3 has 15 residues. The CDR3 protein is CASSRSGDSTDTQYF. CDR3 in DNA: TGTGCCAGCAGTCGTTCAGGGGATAGCACAGATACGCAGTATTTT. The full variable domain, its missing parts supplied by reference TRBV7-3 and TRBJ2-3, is GAGVSQTPSNKVTEKGKYVELRCDPISGHTALYWYRQSLGQGPEFLIYFQGTGAADDSGLPNDRFFAVRPEGSVSTLKIQRTERGDSAVYLCASSRSGDSTDTQYFGPGTRLTVL.

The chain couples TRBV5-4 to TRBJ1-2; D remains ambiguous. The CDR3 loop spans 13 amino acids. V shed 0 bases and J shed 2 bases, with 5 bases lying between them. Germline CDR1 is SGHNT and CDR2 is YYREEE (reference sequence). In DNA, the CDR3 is TGTGCCAGCAGCTTGGATCAGAACTATGGCTACACCTTC. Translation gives CASSLDQNYGYTF.

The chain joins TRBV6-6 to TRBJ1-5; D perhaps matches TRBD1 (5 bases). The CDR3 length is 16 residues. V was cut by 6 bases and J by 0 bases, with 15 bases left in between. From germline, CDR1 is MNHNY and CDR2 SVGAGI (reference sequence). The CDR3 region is CASRQQRDYSNQPQHF. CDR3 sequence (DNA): TGTGCCAGCAGACAACAAAGGGACTATAGCAATCAGCCCCAGCATTTT.

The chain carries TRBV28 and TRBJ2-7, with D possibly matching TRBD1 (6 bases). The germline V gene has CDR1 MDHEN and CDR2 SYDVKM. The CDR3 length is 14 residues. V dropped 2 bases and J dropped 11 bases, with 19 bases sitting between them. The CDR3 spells CASSLQGQSRLEYF. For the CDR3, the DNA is TGTGCCAGCAGTTTACAGGGGCAGTCCAGATTGGAGTACTTC.

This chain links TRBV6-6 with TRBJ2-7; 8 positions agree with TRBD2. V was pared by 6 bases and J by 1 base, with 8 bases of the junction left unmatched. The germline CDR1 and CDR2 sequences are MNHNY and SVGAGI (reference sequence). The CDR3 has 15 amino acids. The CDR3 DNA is TGTGCCAGCAGCCTTACTAGCGGTATGTCCTACGAGCAGTACTTC. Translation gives CASSLTSGMSYEQYF.

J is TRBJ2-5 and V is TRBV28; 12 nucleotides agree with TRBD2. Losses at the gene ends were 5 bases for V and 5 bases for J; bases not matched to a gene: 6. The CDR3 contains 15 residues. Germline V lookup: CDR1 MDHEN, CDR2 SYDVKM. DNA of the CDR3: TGTGCCAGCAGTCTTGGGACTAGCGGGCGGGAGACCCAGTACTTC. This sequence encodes CASSLGTSGRETQYF.

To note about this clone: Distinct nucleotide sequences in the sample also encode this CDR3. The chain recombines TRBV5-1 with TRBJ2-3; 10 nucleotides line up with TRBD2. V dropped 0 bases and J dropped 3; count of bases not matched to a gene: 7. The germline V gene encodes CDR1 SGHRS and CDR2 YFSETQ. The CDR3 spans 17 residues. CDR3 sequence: CASSLALLAGSTDTQYF. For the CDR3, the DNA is TGCGCCAGCAGCTTGGCTCTACTAGCGGGGAGTACAGATACGCAGTATTTT.

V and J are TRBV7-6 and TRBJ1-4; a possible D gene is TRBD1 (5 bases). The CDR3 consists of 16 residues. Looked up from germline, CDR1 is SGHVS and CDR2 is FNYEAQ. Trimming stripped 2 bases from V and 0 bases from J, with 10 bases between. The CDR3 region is CASSLRQPTTNEKLFF. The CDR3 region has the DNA TGTGCCAGCAGCTTAAGACAGCCAACAACTAATGAAAAACTGTTTTTT.

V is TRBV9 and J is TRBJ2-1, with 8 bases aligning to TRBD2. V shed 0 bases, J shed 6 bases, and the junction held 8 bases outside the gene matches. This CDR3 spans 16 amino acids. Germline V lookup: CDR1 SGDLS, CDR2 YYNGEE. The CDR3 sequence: CASSVATAGVANEQFF. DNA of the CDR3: TGTGCCAGCAGCGTAGCTACAGCGGGAGTTGCCAATGAGCAGTTCTTC.

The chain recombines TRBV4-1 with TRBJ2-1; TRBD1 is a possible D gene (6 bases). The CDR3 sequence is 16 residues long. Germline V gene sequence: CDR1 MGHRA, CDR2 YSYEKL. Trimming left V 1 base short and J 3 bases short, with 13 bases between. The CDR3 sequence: CASSQARTERYNEQFF. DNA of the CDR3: TGCGCCAGCAGCCAAGCTCGGACAGAACGCTACAATGAGCAGTTCTTC.

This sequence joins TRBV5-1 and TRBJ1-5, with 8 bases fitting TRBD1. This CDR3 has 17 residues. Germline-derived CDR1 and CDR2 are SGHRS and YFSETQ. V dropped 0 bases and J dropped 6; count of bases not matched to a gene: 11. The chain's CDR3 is CASSLVFPYRGSQPQHF. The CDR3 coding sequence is TGCGCCAGCAGCTTGGTTTTCCCCTACAGGGGGTCTCAGCCCCAGCATTTT.

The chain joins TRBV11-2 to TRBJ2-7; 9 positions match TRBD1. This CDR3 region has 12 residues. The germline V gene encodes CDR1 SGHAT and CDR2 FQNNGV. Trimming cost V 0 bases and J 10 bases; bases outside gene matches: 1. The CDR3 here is CASSLEDRGQYF. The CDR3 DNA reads TGTGCCAGCAGCTTAGAGGACAGGGGACAGTACTTC. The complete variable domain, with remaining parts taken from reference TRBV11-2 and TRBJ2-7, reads EAGVAQSPRYKIIEKRQSVAFWCNPISGHATLYWYQQILGQGPKLLIQFQNNGVVDDSQLPKDRFSAERLKGVDSTLKIQPAKLEDSAVYLCASSLEDRGQYFGPGTRLTVT.

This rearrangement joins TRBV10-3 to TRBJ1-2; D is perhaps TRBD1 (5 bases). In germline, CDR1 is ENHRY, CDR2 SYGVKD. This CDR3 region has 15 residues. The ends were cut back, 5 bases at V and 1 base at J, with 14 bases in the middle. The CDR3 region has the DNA TGTGCCATCAGTCCCCCAGGGAGGAATAACTATGGCTACACCTTC. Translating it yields CAISPPGRNNYGYTF.

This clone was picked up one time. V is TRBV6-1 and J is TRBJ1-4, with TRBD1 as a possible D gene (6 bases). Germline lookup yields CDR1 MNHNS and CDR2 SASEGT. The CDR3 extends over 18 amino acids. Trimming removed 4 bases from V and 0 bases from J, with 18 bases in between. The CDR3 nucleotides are TGTGCCAGCAGTGCGTCCACAGGGAGTGGTCCAACTAATGAAAAACTGTTTTTT. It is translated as CASSASTGSGPTNEKLFF.

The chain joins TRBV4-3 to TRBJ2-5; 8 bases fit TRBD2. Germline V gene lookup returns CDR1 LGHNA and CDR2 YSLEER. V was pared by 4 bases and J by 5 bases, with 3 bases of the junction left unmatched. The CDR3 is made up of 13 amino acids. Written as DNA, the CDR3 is TGCGCCAGCAGCCTCTCTAGCGGGGAGACCCAGTACTTC. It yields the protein CASSLSSGETQYF.

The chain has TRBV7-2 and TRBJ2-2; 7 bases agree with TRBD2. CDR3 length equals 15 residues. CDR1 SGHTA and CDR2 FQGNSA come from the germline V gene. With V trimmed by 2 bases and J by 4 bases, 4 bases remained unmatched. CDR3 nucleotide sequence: TGTGCCAGCAGCTTACTGACTAGCCTCACCGGGGAGCTGTTTTTT. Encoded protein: CASSLLTSLTGELFF. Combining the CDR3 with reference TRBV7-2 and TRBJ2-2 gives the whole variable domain GAGVSQSPSNKVTEKGKDVELRCDPISGHTALYWYRQSLGQGLEFLIYFQGNSAPDKSGLPSDRFSAERTGGSVSTLTIQRTQQEDSAVYLCASSLLTSLTGELFFGEGSRLTVL.

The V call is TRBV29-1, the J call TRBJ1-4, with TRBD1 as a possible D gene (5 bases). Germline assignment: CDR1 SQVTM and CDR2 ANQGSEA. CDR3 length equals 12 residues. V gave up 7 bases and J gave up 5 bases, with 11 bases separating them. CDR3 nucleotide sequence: TGCAGCGCAAGGGGAGGGAATGAAAAACTGTTTTTT. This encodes CSARGGNEKLFF.

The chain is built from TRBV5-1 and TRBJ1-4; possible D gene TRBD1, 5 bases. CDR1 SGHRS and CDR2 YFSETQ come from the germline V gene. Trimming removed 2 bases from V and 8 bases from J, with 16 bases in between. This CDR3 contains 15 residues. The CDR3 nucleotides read TGCGCCAGCAGCTTCCGTTCAGGGTGGTACGAAAAACTGTTTTTT. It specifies CASSFRSGWYEKLFF. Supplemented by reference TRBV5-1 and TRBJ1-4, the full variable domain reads KAGVTQTPRYLIKTRGQQVTLSCSPISGHRSVSWYQQTPGQGLQFLFEYFSETQRNKGNFPGRFSGRQFSNSRSEMNVSTLELGDSALYLCASSFRSGWYEKLFFGSGTQLSVL.

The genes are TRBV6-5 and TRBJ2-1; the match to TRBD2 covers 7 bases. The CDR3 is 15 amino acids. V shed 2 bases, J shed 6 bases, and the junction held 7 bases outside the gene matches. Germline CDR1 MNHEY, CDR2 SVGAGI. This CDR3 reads CASSYQRLAANEQFF. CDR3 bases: TGTGCCAGCAGTTACCAGAGACTAGCCGCCAATGAGCAGTTCTTC.

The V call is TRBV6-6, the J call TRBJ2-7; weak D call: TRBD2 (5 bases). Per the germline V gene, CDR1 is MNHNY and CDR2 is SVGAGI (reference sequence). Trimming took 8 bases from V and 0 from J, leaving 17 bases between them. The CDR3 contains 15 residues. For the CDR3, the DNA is TGTGCCAGCCATACCCGCCGGGAAGCCTCCTACGAGCAGTACTTC. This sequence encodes CASHTRREASYEQYF.

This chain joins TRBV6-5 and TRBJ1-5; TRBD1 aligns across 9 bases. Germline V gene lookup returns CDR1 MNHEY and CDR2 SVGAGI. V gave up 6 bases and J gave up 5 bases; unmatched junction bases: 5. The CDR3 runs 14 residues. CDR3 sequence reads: CASSSRDRDQPQHF. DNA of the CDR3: TGTGCCAGCAGCTCCCGGGACAGGGATCAGCCCCAGCATTTT.

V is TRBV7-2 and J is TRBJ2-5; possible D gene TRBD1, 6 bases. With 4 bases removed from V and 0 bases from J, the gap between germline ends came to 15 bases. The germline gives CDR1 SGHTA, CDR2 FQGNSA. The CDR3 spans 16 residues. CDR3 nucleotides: TGTGCCAGCAGCTATGGGTGGGGGCATGACCAAGAGACCCAGTACTTC. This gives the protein CASSYGWGHDQETQYF.

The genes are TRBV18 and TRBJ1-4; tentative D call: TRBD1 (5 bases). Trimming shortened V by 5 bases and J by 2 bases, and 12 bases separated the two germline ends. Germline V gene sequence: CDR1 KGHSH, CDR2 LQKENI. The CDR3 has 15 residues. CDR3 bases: TGTGCCAGCTCAGCCCAGGGATGGACTAATGAAAAACTGTTTTTT. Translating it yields CASSAQGWTNEKLFF. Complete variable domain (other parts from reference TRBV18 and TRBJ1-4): NAGVMQNPRHLVRRRGQEARLRCSPMKGHSHVYWYRQLPEEGLKFMVYLQKENIIDESGMPKERFSAEFPKEGPSILRIQQVVRGDSAAYFCASSAQGWTNEKLFFGSGTQLSVL.

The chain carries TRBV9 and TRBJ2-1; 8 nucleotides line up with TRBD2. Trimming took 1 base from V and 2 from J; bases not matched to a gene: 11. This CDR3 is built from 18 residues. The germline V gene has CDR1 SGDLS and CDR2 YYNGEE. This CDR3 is CASSVRSPSGLTYNEQFF. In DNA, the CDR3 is TGTGCCAGCAGCGTAAGGTCGCCTAGCGGGCTTACCTACAATGAGCAGTTCTTC.

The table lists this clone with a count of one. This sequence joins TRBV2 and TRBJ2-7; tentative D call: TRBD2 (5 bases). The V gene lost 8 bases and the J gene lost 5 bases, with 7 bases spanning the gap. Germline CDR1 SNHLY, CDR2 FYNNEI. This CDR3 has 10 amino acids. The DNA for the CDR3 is TGTGCCAGCGTCGGGGACGAGCAGTACTTC. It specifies CASVGDEQYF. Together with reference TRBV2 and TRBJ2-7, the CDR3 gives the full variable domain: EPEVTQTPSHQVTQMGQEVILRCVPISNHLYFYWYRQILGQKVEFLVSFYNNEISEKSEIFDDQFSVERPDGSNFTLKIRSTKLEDSAMYFCASVGDEQYFGPGTRLTVT.

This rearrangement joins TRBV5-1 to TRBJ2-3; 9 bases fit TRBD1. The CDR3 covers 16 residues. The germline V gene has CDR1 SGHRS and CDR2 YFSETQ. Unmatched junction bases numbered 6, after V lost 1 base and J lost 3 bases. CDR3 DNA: TGCGCCAGCAGCTTGACCGGGACAGGGCAGACAGATACGCAGTATTTT. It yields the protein CASSLTGTGQTDTQYF.

The CDR3 reads CASSLAGGMGNEKLFF. The CDR3 nucleotides read TGCGCCAGCAGCTTGGCAGGGGGCATGGGTAATGAAAAACTGTTTTTT. The rearrangement links TRBV5-1 to TRBJ1-4; 8 bases are a match to TRBD1. V lost 0 bases, J lost 4 bases, and 5 bases stayed unmatched. Germline loops: CDR1 SGHRS, CDR2 YFSETQ. The CDR3 contains 16 residues.

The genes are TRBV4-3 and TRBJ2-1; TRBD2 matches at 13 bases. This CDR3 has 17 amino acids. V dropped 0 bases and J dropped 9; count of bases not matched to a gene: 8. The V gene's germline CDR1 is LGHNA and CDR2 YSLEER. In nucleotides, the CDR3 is TGCGCCAGCAGCCAAGATAGGACTAGCGGGAGTAGCGGTGAGCAGTTCTTC. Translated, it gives CASSQDRTSGSSGEQFF.

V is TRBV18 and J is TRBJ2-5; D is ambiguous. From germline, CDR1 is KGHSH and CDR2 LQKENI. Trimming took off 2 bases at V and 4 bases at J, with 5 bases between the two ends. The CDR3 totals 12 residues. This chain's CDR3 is CASSPSLETQYF. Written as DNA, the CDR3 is TGTGCCAGCTCACCATCTCTAGAGACCCAGTACTTC.

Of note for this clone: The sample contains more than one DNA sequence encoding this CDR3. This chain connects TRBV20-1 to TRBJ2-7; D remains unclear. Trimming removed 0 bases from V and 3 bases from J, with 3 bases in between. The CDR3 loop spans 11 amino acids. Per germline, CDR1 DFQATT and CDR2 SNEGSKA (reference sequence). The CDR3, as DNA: TGCAGTGCTAGAGATCTCTACGAGCAGTACTTC. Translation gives CSARDLYEQYF.